This paragraph reports one T cell receptor beta chain. The sample is drawn from a study of control samples from healthy donors and cancer patients. The CDR3 is made up of 13 amino acids. The V gene lost 0 bases and the J gene lost 7 bases, with 6 bases spanning the gap. Germline lookup yields CDR1 MNHEY and CDR2 SMNVEV (reference sequence). Using immunoSEQ multiplex PCR, the repertoire was profiled, and TCRdb retains in-frame clones only, with some absent. The sample comprises 200,000 or so clones, about 95% of which are singletons, and roughly 1.6% rests with the top ten. Sequencing used blood. The chain links TRBV27 to TRBJ2-2; D is undetermined. This receptor was obtained from a man over 45 in good health. CDR3 DNA: TGTGCCAGCAGTTTATCGATCGGCGGGGAGCTGTTTTTT. This encodes CASSLSIGGELFF.